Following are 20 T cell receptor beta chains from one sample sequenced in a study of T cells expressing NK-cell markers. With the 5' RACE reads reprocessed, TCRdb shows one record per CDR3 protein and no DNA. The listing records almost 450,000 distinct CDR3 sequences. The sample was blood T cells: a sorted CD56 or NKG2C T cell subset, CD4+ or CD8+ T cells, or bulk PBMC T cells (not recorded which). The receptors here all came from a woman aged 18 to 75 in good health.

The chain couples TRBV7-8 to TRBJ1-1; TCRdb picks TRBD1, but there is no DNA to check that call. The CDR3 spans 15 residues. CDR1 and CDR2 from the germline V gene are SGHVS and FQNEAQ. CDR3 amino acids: CASSLGNREVTEAFF. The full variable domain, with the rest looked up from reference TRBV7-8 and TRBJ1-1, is GAGVSQSPRYKVAKRGQDVALRCDPISGHVSLFWYQQALGQGPEFLTYFQNEAQLDKSGLPSDRFFAERPEGSVSTLKIQRTQQEDSAVYLCASSLGNREVTEAFFGQGTRLTVV.

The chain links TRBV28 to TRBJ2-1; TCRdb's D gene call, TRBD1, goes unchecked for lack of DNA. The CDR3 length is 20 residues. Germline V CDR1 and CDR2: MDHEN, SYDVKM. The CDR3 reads CASAPGVAGGTPSSYNEQFF.

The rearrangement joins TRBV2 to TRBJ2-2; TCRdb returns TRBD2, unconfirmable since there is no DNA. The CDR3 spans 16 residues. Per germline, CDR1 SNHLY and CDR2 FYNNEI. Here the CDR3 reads CASKLAGVTNTGELFF.

The CDR3 protein is CASKEKGGPNTGELFF. The genes are TRBV5-1 and TRBJ2-2; TCRdb selects TRBD2, and the lack of DNA leaves this call unchecked. Germline loops: CDR1 SGHRS, CDR2 YFSETQ. The CDR3 totals 16 residues.

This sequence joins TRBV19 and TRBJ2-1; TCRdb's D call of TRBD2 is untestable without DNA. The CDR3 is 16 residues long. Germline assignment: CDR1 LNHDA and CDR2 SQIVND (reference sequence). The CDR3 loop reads CASSGLTSFGYNEQFF. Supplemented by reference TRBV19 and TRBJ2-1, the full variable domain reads DGGITQSPKYLFRKEGQNVTLSCEQNLNHDAMYWYRQDPGQGLRLIYYSQIVNDFQKGDIAEGYSVSREKKESFPLTVTSAQKNPTAFYLCASSGLTSFGYNEQFFGPGTRLTVL.

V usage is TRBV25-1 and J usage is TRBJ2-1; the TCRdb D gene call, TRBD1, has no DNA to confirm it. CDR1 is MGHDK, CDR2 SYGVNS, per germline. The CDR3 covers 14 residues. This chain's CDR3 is CASKAPGAYNEQFF.

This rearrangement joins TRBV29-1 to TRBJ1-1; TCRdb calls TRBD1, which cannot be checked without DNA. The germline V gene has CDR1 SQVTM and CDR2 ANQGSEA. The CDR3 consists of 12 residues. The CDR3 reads CSVVAGDTEAFF.

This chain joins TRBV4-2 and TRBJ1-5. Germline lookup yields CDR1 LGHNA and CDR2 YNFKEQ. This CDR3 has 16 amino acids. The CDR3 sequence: CASSPHGGGGNQPQHF.

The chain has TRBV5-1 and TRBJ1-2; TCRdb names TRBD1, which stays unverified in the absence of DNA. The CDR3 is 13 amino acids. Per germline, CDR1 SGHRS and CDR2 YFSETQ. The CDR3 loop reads CASSDTGGLGYTF.

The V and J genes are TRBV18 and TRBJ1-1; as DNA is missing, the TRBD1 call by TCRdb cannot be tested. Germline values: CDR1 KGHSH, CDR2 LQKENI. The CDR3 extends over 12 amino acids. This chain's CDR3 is CASSRTGPEAFF. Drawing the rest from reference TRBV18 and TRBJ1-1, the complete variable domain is NAGVMQNPRHLVRRRGQEARLRCSPMKGHSHVYWYRQLPEEGLKFMVYLQKENIIDESGMPKERFSAEFPKEGPSILRIQQVVRGDSAAYFCASSRTGPEAFFGQGTRLTVV.

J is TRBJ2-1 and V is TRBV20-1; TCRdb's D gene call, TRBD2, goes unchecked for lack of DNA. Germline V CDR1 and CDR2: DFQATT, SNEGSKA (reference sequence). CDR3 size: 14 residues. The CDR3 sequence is CSARAGSGYNEQFF.

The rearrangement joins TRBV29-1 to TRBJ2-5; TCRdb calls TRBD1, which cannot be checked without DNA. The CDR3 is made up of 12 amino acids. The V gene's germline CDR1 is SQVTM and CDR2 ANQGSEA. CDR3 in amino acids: CSVATDKETQYF.

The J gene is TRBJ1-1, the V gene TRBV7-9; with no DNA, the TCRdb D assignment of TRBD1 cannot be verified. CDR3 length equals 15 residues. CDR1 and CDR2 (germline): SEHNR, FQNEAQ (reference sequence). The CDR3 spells CASSPLWGRVTEAFF.

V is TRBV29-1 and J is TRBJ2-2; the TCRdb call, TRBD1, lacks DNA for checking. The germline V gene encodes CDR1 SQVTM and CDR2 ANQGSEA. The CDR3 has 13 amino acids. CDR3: CSVQQGRAGELFF.

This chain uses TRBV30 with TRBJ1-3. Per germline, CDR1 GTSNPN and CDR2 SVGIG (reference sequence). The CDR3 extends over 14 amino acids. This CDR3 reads CAWKAYLSGNTIYF.

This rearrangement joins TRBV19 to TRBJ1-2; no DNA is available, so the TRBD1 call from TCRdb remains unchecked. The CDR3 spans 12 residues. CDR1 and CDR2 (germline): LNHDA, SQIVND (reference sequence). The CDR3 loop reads CAGSRGAGGYTF.

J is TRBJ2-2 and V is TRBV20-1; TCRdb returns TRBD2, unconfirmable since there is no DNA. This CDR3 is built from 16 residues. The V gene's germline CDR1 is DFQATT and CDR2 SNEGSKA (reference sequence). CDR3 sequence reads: CSARDPAGGPTGELFF.

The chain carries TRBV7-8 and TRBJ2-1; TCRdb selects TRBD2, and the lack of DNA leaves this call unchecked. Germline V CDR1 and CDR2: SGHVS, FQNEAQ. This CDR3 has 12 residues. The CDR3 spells CASSLEGPEQFF.

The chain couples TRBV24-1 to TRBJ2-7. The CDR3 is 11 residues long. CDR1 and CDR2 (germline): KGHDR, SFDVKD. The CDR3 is CATSDLTGQYF.

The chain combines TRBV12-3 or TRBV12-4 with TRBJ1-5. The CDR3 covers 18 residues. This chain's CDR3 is CASSFPEGQGDGNQPQHF.